A selection of T cell receptor beta chains follows, all from one sample in a study of cytomegalovirus exposure and HLA in healthy donors. Assay: immunoSEQ multiplex PCR; the TCRdb copy retains only in-frame clones and omits some. The table lists about 110,000 clones, over 60% of them singletons, with roughly 8% in the top ten. Sequencing was carried out using PBMCs. These receptors were taken from a man younger than 35 in good health and CMV-seropositive. Both conserved end residues are part of each CDR3.

cdr3_length j_call v_call cdr3_aa
17 TRBJ2-3 TRBV6-1 CASSDGIGQGGTDTQYF
17 TRBJ1-6 TRBV5-1 CASSPQQGGFSNSPLHF
15 TRBJ2-3 TRBV27 CASSSAVTGADTQYF
16 TRBJ1-1 TRBV27 CASSFWWEGENTEAFF
15 TRBJ1-3 TRBV6-1 CASRFDGSSGNTIYF
13 TRBJ2-5 TRBV29-1 CSVELPGWETQYF
15 TRBJ2-5 TRBV19 CASSSGGSNQETQYF
14 TRBJ1-6 TRBV29-1 CSVATGGGNSPLHF
15 TRBJ1-1 TRBV5-1 CASRGSGGKNTEAFF
13 TRBJ2-7 TRBV5-1 CASSLDSTYEQYF
11 TRBJ1-2 TRBV20-1 CSAPQDGGYTF
16 TRBJ2-2 TRBV13 CASSSFSLVNTGELFF
13 TRBJ2-1 TRBV28 CASSLVAGNEQFF
16 TRBJ2-2 TRBV5-1 CASSRGQTRNTGELFF
15 TRBJ2-1 TRBV5-1 CASRHSRDTYNEQFF
13 TRBJ1-5 TRBV10-3 CAIRGQGNQPQHF
14 TRBJ2-5 TRBV2 CASSEGTGRETQYF
15 TRBJ1-4 TRBV6-5 CASSYLFGGGEKLFF
16 TRBJ1-1 TRBV14 CASSQDPRGWDTEAFF
15 TRBJ1-5 TRBV6-6 CASSYSNAGGQPQHF
14 TRBJ1-5 TRBV28 CASSFAGGPQPQHF
13 TRBJ1-2 TRBV30 CAWRGDSNYGYTF
14 TRBJ2-7 TRBV27 CASSLIPGSYEQYF
15 TRBJ1-6 TRBV2 CASSAARVAYSPLHF
18 TRBJ1-2 TRBV30 CAWSESPFSGPGTRGYTF
15 TRBJ2-7 TRBV2 CASSAGQGFSYEQYF
14 TRBJ2-7 TRBV5-1 CASSRGLDGYEQYF
14 TRBJ2-7 TRBV7-9 CASSTRTGSYEQYF
15 TRBJ2-7 TRBV2 CASSEVGTGHNEQYF
15 TRBJ1-6 TRBV6-1 CASSEFPVPRSPLHF
14 TRBJ2-1 TRBV5-1 CASSLDPTEAEQFF
17 TRBJ1-4 TRBV5-1 CASSLPGGAGVDEKLFF
16 TRBJ2-2 TRBV7-3 CASSRGGRSNTGELFF
15 TRBJ1-5 TRBV6-1 CASILGLDSNQPQHF
14 TRBJ1-4 TRBV5-4 CASSKTGMSEKLFF
15 TRBJ2-3 TRBV19 CASSIATGGGDTQYF
15 TRBJ2-5 TRBV9 CASSVAWGSQETQYF
17 TRBJ2-7 TRBV9 CASSLIPSGPRAYEQYF
15 TRBJ2-1 TRBV13 CASSLLSGGAEEQFF
15 TRBJ1-1 TRBV7-9 CASSTIQGANTEAFF
16 TRBJ2-5 TRBV6-6 CASSYRPGTERETQYF
16 TRBJ2-3 TRBV29-1 CSVEGAVVFSTDTQYF
18 TRBJ2-3 TRBV4-2 CASSQEGLAGGERDTQYF
16 TRBJ1-2 TRBV6-5 CASSYKGGPRGDGYTF
15 TRBJ2-5 TRBV7-2 CASSLGGLEGETQYF
14 TRBJ1-1 TRBV5-6 CASSLELLNTEAFF
12 TRBJ2-5 TRBV14 CASSQGAETQYF
14 TRBJ1-6 TRBV29-1 CSVVIWDRETPLHF
15 TRBJ1-1 TRBV19 CASSPQPRGTTEAFF
16 TRBJ1-6 TRBV21-1 CASSTASDGGHSPLHF